The 20 T cell receptor beta chains presented below share a single source sample, sequenced in a study of blood T cell repertoires in COVID-19. TCRdb keeps only in-frame clones here, not all; method: immunoSEQ multiplex PCR. The sample holds 68,000 or so clones, over 60% seen once. What was sequenced was peripheral blood. The source of these receptors is a human donor in a cohort sampled during active COVID-19.

This clone came up a few times. DNA for the CDR3: TGTGCCAGCAGACCCACTATTACCTCCTACAATGAGCAGTTCTTC. Amino acid sequence: CASRPTITSYNEQFF. This sequence joins TRBV2 and TRBJ2-1; D gene unclear. The CDR3 consists of 15 residues. Germline CDR1 reads SNHLY; CDR2 reads FYNNEI. Trimming took off 6 bases at V and 0 bases at J, with 12 bases between the two ends.

The gene calls are TRBV7-2 and TRBJ1-6; D is uncertain. Trimming left V 4 bases short and J 2 bases short, with 6 bases between. CDR3 length equals 14 residues. Germline lookup yields CDR1 SGHTA and CDR2 FQGNSA. This CDR3 is CASSSDTYNSPLHF. DNA for the CDR3: TGTGCCAGCAGCTCTGACACCTATAATTCACCCCTCCACTTT.

V usage is TRBV5-1 and J usage is TRBJ2-3; a possible D gene is TRBD2 (5 bases). CDR1 SGHRS and CDR2 YFSETQ come from the germline V gene. The CDR3 has 14 residues. Between the trimmed V and J ends, which lost 0 bases and 1 base, there was a span of 6 bases. The DNA of the CDR3 is TGCGCCAGCAGCTTGGGGACTCGCACAGATACGCAGTATTTT. Translation: CASSLGTRTDTQYF. The variable domain in full, completed from reference TRBV5-1 and TRBJ2-3, reads KAGVTQTPRYLIKTRGQQVTLSCSPISGHRSVSWYQQTPGQGLQFLFEYFSETQRNKGNFPGRFSGRQFSNSRSEMNVSTLELGDSALYLCASSLGTRTDTQYFGPGTRLTVL.

V is TRBV4-1 and J is TRBJ2-7, with 7 bases that match TRBD1. From germline, CDR1 is MGHRA and CDR2 YSYEKL. Losses at the gene ends were 4 bases for V and 2 bases for J; bases not matched to a gene: 11. CDR3 length: 16 amino acids. The CDR3 loop reads CASSPGTASLPYEQYF. In DNA, the CDR3 is TGCGCCAGCAGCCCCGGGACAGCCAGCTTGCCCTACGAGCAGTACTTC.

The chain recombines TRBV5-1 with TRBJ2-7; the match to TRBD2 covers 10 bases. The germline V gene encodes CDR1 SGHRS and CDR2 YFSETQ. V lost 4 bases to trimming and J lost 7 bases; unmatched junction nucleotides: 11. The CDR3 is made up of 15 amino acids. In nucleotides, the CDR3 is TGCGCCAGCAGCCCTCATCTAGCGGGAGCGGGAGAGCAGTACTTC. It translates to CASSPHLAGAGEQYF.

This chain connects TRBV18 to TRBJ2-5, with 7 bases that match TRBD2. The CDR3 consists of 15 residues. Germline V CDR1 and CDR2: KGHSH, LQKENI. With V trimmed by 5 bases and J by 2 bases, 8 bases remained unmatched. CDR3 region: CASSYSPGLQETQYF. The CDR3 DNA is TGTGCCAGCTCATATTCGCCGGGACTACAAGAGACCCAGTACTTC.

The rearrangement uses TRBV7-8 and TRBJ1-3; no clear D. Trimming took off 3 bases at V and 0 bases at J, with 9 bases between the two ends. CDR1 is SGHVS, CDR2 FQNEAQ, per germline. The CDR3 is made up of 15 amino acids. The CDR3 reads CASSLEGSSGNTIYF. Here the CDR3 DNA reads TGTGCCAGCAGCTTGGAGGGTTCCTCTGGAAACACCATATATTTT.

V gene TRBV9 combines with J gene TRBJ1-4, with D possibly TRBD1 on 6 matching bases. Between the trimmed V and J ends, which lost 1 base and 7 bases, there was a span of 20 bases. The CDR3 contains 17 residues. Germline V gene data show CDR1 as SGDLS and CDR2 as YYNGEE. CDR3 protein: CASSVRPQGSRGEKLFF. In DNA form, the CDR3 reads TGTGCCAGCAGCGTAAGACCCCAGGGGTCCCGGGGTGAAAAACTGTTTTTT. Variable domain in full (rest from reference TRBV9 and TRBJ1-4): DSGVTQTPKHLITATGQRVTLRCSPRSGDLSVYWYQQSLDQGLQFLIQYYNGEERAKGNILERFSAQQFPDLHSELNLSSLELGDSALYFCASSVRPQGSRGEKLFFGSGTQLSVL.

The V call is TRBV9, the J call TRBJ2-1; 9 bases align to TRBD2. The CDR3 spans 15 residues. CDR1 and CDR2 from the germline V gene are SGDLS and YYNGEE. The J segment lost 4 bases and the V segment lost 4 bases, leaving 6 bases of the junction unmatched. In nucleotides, the CDR3 is TGTGCCAGCAGCCAGCTAGCGGGGCAATACAATGAGCAGTTCTTC. Translation gives CASSQLAGQYNEQFF. Based on the CDR3 plus reference TRBV9 and TRBJ2-1, the full variable domain is DSGVTQTPKHLITATGQRVTLRCSPRSGDLSVYWYQQSLDQGLQFLIQYYNGEERAKGNILERFSAQQFPDLHSELNLSSLELGDSALYFCASSQLAGQYNEQFFGPGTRLTVL.

This clone appeared a few times. J is TRBJ1-2 and V is TRBV6-2 or TRBV6-3; 7 bases map to TRBD1. After removal of 4 bases from V and 1 base from J, the junction contained 9 bases not matched to a gene. CDR1 MNHEY and CDR2 SVGEGT come from the germline V gene. The CDR3 is 16 amino acids. The CDR3 sequence is CASSSGTAALNYGYTF. In nucleotides, the CDR3 is TGTGCCAGCAGTTCCGGGACAGCAGCTCTTAACTATGGCTACACCTTC.

The rearrangement links TRBV3-1 (or the pseudogene TRBV3-2) to TRBJ2-1; 8 bases align to TRBD2. The V segment lost 0 bases and the J segment 7 bases; nucleotides outside the gene matches: 2. The CDR3 covers 14 residues. Germline V lookup: CDR1 LGHDT, CDR2 YNNKEL (reference sequence). CDR3 sequence reads: CASSQDPGGNEQFF. In DNA, the CDR3 is TGTGCCAGCAGCCAAGATCCGGGGGGGAATGAGCAGTTCTTC.

This chain connects TRBV6-5 to TRBJ2-3; TRBD2 matches at 8 bases. This CDR3 is built from 13 residues. V was pared by 6 bases and J by 1 base, with 0 bases of the junction left unmatched. Germline-derived CDR1 and CDR2 are MNHEY and SVGAGI. CDR3 amino acids: CASRTSGTDTQYF. The CDR3 DNA reads as TGTGCCAGCAGGACTAGCGGCACAGATACGCAGTATTTT.

The rearrangement joins TRBV18 to TRBJ1-1; D perhaps matches TRBD1 (6 bases). Deletions cut 3 bases from V and 4 bases from J, with 18 bases between. The CDR3 sequence is 16 residues long. Germline V gene sequence: CDR1 KGHSH, CDR2 LQKENI. The CDR3 DNA reads as TGTGCCAGCTCACCCACTGAGTTACAGGGTGTCACTGAAGCTTTCTTT. Translating it yields CASSPTELQGVTEAFF. Based on the CDR3 plus reference TRBV18 and TRBJ1-1, the full variable domain is NAGVMQNPRHLVRRRGQEARLRCSPMKGHSHVYWYRQLPEEGLKFMVYLQKENIIDESGMPKERFSAEFPKEGPSILRIQQVVRGDSAAYFCASSPTELQGVTEAFFGQGTRLTVV.

This clone came up once. V and J are TRBV7-2 and TRBJ2-7; 12 bases line up with TRBD2. CDR1 and CDR2 from the germline V gene are SGHTA and FQGNSA. With 6 bases clipped from V and 3 bases from J, the junction kept 6 bases outside the gene matches. The CDR3 spans 15 residues. The CDR3: CASSKTSGGGYEQYF. Written as DNA, the CDR3 is TGTGCCAGCAGTAAGACTAGCGGGGGTGGCTACGAGCAGTACTTC.

In nucleotides, the CDR3 is TGTGCCACCAGCAGTGCCAAAACAGGGGACGTTCTCTACGAGCAGTACTTC. Translated, it gives CATSSAKTGDVLYEQYF. V and J are TRBV15 and TRBJ2-7; TRBD1 aligns across 7 bases. V was clipped by 3 bases and J by 3 bases; unmatched bases: 14. CDR3 length equals 17 residues. CDR1 and CDR2 from the germline V gene are LNHNV and YYDKDF (reference sequence).

The gene calls are TRBV6-5 and TRBJ1-1; D remains unclear. The CDR3 spans 15 residues. The germline V gene has CDR1 MNHEY and CDR2 SVGAGI. Trimming removed 5 bases from V and 0 bases from J, with 13 bases in between. This chain's CDR3 is CASSLTPNMNTEAFF. The CDR3 nucleotides are TGTGCCAGCAGTCTCACACCGAATATGAACACTGAAGCTTTCTTT.

The chain couples TRBV5-4 to TRBJ2-1; D possibly corresponds to TRBD1 (5 bases). Germline values: CDR1 SGHNT, CDR2 YYREEE (reference sequence). Trimming stripped 4 bases from V and 0 bases from J, with 14 bases between. There are 16 residues in the CDR3. The CDR3: CASSPQGSFSYNEQFF. CDR3 coding DNA: TGTGCCAGCAGCCCCCAGGGAAGTTTCTCCTACAATGAGCAGTTCTTC.

In this sample, this clone turned up a few times. The chain employs TRBV19 and TRBJ2-7; 12 nucleotides align to TRBD2. This CDR3 has 17 amino acids. Germline CDR1 LNHDA, CDR2 SQIVND (reference sequence). J was trimmed by 5 bases and V by 3 bases; bases with no gene match: 11. For the CDR3, the DNA is TGTGCCAGTAGTATGCAACTAGCGGGAGGACATGAGGACGAGCAGTACTTC. It translates to CASSMQLAGGHEDEQYF. The whole variable domain, filled in from reference TRBV19 and TRBJ2-7, reads DGGITQSPKYLFRKEGQNVTLSCEQNLNHDAMYWYRQDPGQGLRLIYYSQIVNDFQKGDIAEGYSVSREKKESFPLTVTSAQKNPTAFYLCASSMQLAGGHEDEQYFGPGTRLTVT.

The chain has TRBV2 and TRBJ2-3; D may be TRBD2 (6 bases). V shed 6 bases and J shed 2 bases, with 12 bases lying between them. In germline, CDR1 is SNHLY, CDR2 FYNNEI. The CDR3 runs 14 residues. The CDR3 DNA reads as TGTGCCAGCAGGAGGAGGGTTGACACAGATACGCAGTATTTT. Its protein product is CASRRRVDTDTQYF.

The chain uses TRBV28 and TRBJ2-1, with TRBD1 identical over 9 bases. The CDR3 has 15 amino acids. The germline CDR1 and CDR2 sequences are MDHEN and SYDVKM. V gave up 5 bases and J gave up 4 bases; unmatched junction bases: 6. In DNA, the CDR3 is TGTGCCAGCAGTAGCCGGGACAGGGCGTACAATGAGCAGTTCTTC. Translating it yields CASSSRDRAYNEQFF.